The clone carrying this T cell receptor (beta chain) was picked up one time. V lost 0 bases, J lost 7 bases, and 16 bases stayed unmatched. There are 18 residues in the CDR3. Germline-derived CDR1 and CDR2 are SGDLS and YYNGEE. This record comes from a study of blood T cell repertoires in COVID-19. Background on the study: Samples came from the United States, Italy and Spain, spanning acute and convalescent COVID-19.

Assay used: immunoSEQ multiplex PCR; TCRdb lists only in-frame clones, some missing. The sample shows about 150,000 clones, about nine tenths of them seen only once. Material: peripheral blood. The sequence was obtained from a human donor in a cohort sampled during active COVID-19. The genes are TRBV9 and TRBJ2-1, with TRBD2 matching 7 bases. CDR3 residues: CASSVATTSSPSWNEQFF. For the CDR3, the DNA is TGTGCCAGCAGCGTAGCTACGACTAGCTCCCCCTCCTGGAATGAGCAGTTCTTC.